This T cell receptor (beta chain) derives from a study of shared clonotypes between healthy human individuals. Study as a whole: Researchers assigned three CD4 naive, three CD4 memory, two CD8 naive and one CD8 memory plate to each donor.

The V gene lost 0 bases and the J gene lost 7 bases, with 18 bases spanning the gap. Germline V gives CDR1 SGHVS, CDR2 FNYEAQ. This CDR3 comprises 16 residues. The data were produced by immunoSEQ multiplex PCR, yet TCRdb's version contains in-frame clones alone and is incomplete. The sample records about 820,000 clones, almost 95% being singletons. The study, taken as a whole, reports: Tissue TCR repertoires likely differ from these blood-only repertoires. Relative to clonotypes present in all four donors, those not shared had lower generation probabilities. The study found about 4.6% of naive CD4 clonotypes shared across a few donors.

In the naive CD8 group, cells lacked CD45RO and were positively selected for CCR7, so terminally differentiated effector memory CD45RA+ cells were left out. Concerning this clone: Its specificity is unknown.

The clonotype was recovered from a man aged 25 to 40 in good health. Sequencing was carried out using naive CD8+ T cells sorted from blood. The chain employs TRBV7-6 and TRBJ1-2; D uncertain. The CDR3 loop reads CASSLAPGPPPRGYTF. The CDR3 bases are TGTGCCAGCAGCTTAGCGCCGGGCCCACCGCCTCGTGGCTACACCTTC. The full variable domain, completed using reference TRBV7-6 and TRBJ1-2, is GAGVSQSPRYKVTKRGQDVALRCDPISGHVSLYWYRQALGQGPEFLTYFNYEAQQDKSGLPNDRFSAERPEGSISTLTIQRTEQRDSAMYRCASSLAPGPPPRGYTFGSGTRLTVV.